This T cell receptor beta chain is drawn from a study of T-cell reconstitution after alpha-beta-depleted transplantation in children. A TCRbeta library incorporating unique molecular identifiers was prepared. TCRdb ran MiXCR on the PCR reads and lists one entry per CDR3 protein. The repertoire holds approximately 650,000 distinct CDR3 sequences, with roughly 13% as singletons. Germline CDR1 and CDR2: LGHDT and YNNKEL (reference sequence). After removal of 6 bases from V and 6 bases from J, the junction contained 17 bases not matched to a gene. This CDR3 has 19 amino acids. The sequenced sample was PBMCs, obtained before TCRalphabeta/CD19-depleted stem cell transplant. The chain is built from TRBV3-1 and TRBJ2-3, with TRBD2 identical over 14 bases. The clonotype was recovered from a girl aged 2 to 10 with congenital amegakaryocytic thrombocytopenia, due to receive a stem cell transplant. CDR3 amino acids: CASSFNRLGLAGVSDTQYF. CDR3 DNA: TGTGCCAGCAGTTTTAACCGGCTGGGACTAGCGGGAGTATCTGATACGCAGTATTTT.